The sequence of this TCR delta chain was determined in a study of fetal and pediatric gammadelta thymocytes (dated by TCRdb to 2022 to 2024). Broadly, across the study: The bulk gammadelta thymocyte repertoires combined previously published and newly generated, unpublished data and were used to strengthen a single-cell study of gammadelta thymocyte development. Unpublished data were combined with previously published data (refs 27,28) to make up the bulk gammadelta thymocyte repertoires. A total of approximately 10 subjects, comprising 3 fetal thymus donors and 7 pediatric thymus donors, were covered by the bulk gammadelta thymocyte repertoire set. To increase subject numbers and strengthen the CDR3 publicity analysis, bulk TCR repertoire data were added. What the research found in general, with its limitations: Compared with post-natal repertoires, fetal gammadelta thymocyte repertoires were previously reported to be enriched for TRDV2, TRGV8 and TRGV9 usage, low N additions and public CDR3s.

Fetal thymuses were obtained from elective pregnancy terminations performed in Singapore for socio-psychological reasons at about 14 to 22 weeks estimated gestational age. All fetuses were judged to be structurally normal by ultrasound prior to termination and by gross morphological examination after termination. For staining, thymocytes received Zombie NIR viability dye along with antibodies against CD3 (UCHT1), TCRgammadelta (11F2), TCRVgamma9 (IMMU360) and TCRVdelta2 (IMMU389). Bulk TRD and TRG CDR3 repertoires were generated separately from sorted Vgamma9Vdelta2 and nonVgamma9Vdelta2 gammadelta thymocytes of human fetal and pediatric thymuses. Thymic cell suspensions were made from fetal and post-natal thymuses as previously described. NonVgamma9Vdelta2 thymocytes were sorted as CD3+ gammadeltaTCR+ cells lacking the Vgamma9+Vdelta2+ phenotype. Cells were sorted on a FACS Aria III cell sorter (BD Biosciences).

Of note for this clone: Its recognized antigen is unknown. Base qualities are not recorded, but no much larger clone differs from it by a single base.

Via the germline V gene, CDR1 is NSMFDY and CDR2 ISSIKDK. Counted from cysteine to phenylalanine, this CDR3 has 14 amino acids. The sequence is cut down to CDR3 DNA, 42 bases in frame from base 1. The sequencer was an Illumina MiSeq. The paper's data handling went like this. For publicity analysis, the Vgamma9Vdelta2 and nonVgamma9Vdelta2 bulk CDR3 files of each subject were merged into one combined repertoire per subject. Using base R and dplyr, CDR3 publicity was scored on a scale from 0 to 19 by checking each amino acid sequence across 9 single-cell datasets and over nine bulk repertoires. Clone calls in TCRdb were regenerated from the public reads with CATT, after which identical DNA sequences shared one row. The V and J calls were determined by TCRdb, not by the authors. The table for this sample lists around 1,400 delta-chain clones; approximately 9.4% of them were counted only once. The ten largest clones represent 13% of the sample.

The clonotype was recovered from a human fetus. Input material: non-Vgamma9Vdelta2 gamma-delta T cells from the thymus. Interpreted using the paper, the cell subset or site label stands for: CD3+gammadeltaTCR+ thymocytes not co-expressing Vgamma9 and Vdelta2. Here the V gene is TRAV29/DV5, but the J gene went uncalled; the table assigns TRDD3, which was not confirmed against the DNA. The CDR3 region reads CAASTGGYTDKRIF. In nucleotides, the sequence is TGTGCAGCAAGTACTGGGGGATACACCGATAAACGCATCTTT.